A selection of T cell receptor beta chains follows, all from one sample in a study of T cells after posttransplantation cyclophosphamide. Sequencing was performed with immunoSEQ multiplex PCR; in TCRdb, only in-frame clones are kept and a portion is missing. The sample lists approximately 45,000 clones, almost 95% seen once, with around 3% in the top ten. The sample consisted of PBMCs. The receptor set was obtained from a woman between 50 and 59 years old in good health and a related stem cell transplant donor. Both conserved end residues are part of each CDR3.

CDR3 protein: CASSDRGLYNSPLHF
V gene: TRBV6-4
J gene: TRBJ1-6

CDR3 protein: CASTQLGQQETQYF
V gene: TRBV5-6
J gene: TRBJ2-5

CDR3 protein: CASGLDTSSGNTIYF
V gene: TRBV12-5
J gene: TRBJ1-3

CDR3 protein: CASGGALGYNEQFF
V gene: TRBV5-1
J gene: TRBJ2-1

CDR3 protein: CASSLTPGTGYSGANVLTF
V gene: TRBV27
J gene: TRBJ2-6

CDR3 protein: CASSPRTGPGQPQHF
V gene: TRBV23-1
J gene: TRBJ1-5

CDR3 protein: CASSLAGVEDPLRETQYF
V gene: TRBV7-9
J gene: TRBJ2-5

CDR3 protein: CASSYGLLLDKSYEQYF
V gene: TRBV13
J gene: TRBJ2-7

CDR3 protein: CASSSSGTATNEKLFF
V gene: TRBV11-2
J gene: TRBJ1-4

CDR3 protein: CASSLLDGGAQYF
V gene: TRBV5-6
J gene: TRBJ2-3

CDR3 protein: CASGHRAEDTEAFF
V gene: TRBV5-5
J gene: TRBJ1-1

CDR3 protein: CASSLQSIPGQGYEKLFF
V gene: TRBV7-8
J gene: TRBJ1-4

CDR3 protein: CASNAVLMAGGTLGYGYTF
V gene: TRBV28
J gene: TRBJ1-2

CDR3 protein: CASSRSTSGGTGELFF
V gene: TRBV14
J gene: TRBJ2-2

CDR3 protein: CASRNPNEVPEAFF
V gene: TRBV28
J gene: TRBJ1-1

CDR3 protein: CASSFGLAYSSYEQYF
V gene: TRBV7-2
J gene: TRBJ2-7

CDR3 protein: CASSPGDSYGYTF
V gene: TRBV9
J gene: TRBJ1-2

CDR3 protein: CASSLVTENTEAFF
V gene: TRBV7-2
J gene: TRBJ1-1

CDR3 protein: CASKTGSLIAGEQYF
V gene: TRBV7-8
J gene: TRBJ2-5

CDR3 protein: CASSRPGLGETQYF
V gene: TRBV14
J gene: TRBJ2-5

CDR3 protein: CASSLSGTETQYF
V gene: TRBV19
J gene: TRBJ2-5

CDR3 protein: CASSLTYYEQYF
V gene: TRBV6-6
J gene: TRBJ2-7

CDR3 protein: CASSIEWTVEAFF
V gene: TRBV7-9
J gene: TRBJ1-1

CDR3 protein: CASSQDLGQGAREKLFF
V gene: TRBV14
J gene: TRBJ1-4

CDR3 protein: CATSDTAYEQYF
V gene: TRBV10-3
J gene: TRBJ2-7

CDR3 protein: CASSPRGDRYNEQFF
V gene: TRBV11-2
J gene: TRBJ2-1

CDR3 protein: CASSLGLAENTGELFF
V gene: TRBV11-3
J gene: TRBJ2-2

CDR3 protein: CASSQDRTLKETQYF
V gene: TRBV14
J gene: TRBJ2-5

CDR3 protein: CASSEPIPGELFF
V gene: TRBV2
J gene: TRBJ2-2

CDR3 protein: CASSPGTGRNNVLTF
V gene: TRBV5-4
J gene: TRBJ2-6

CDR3 protein: CASTLTGAGNTIYF
V gene: TRBV6-1
J gene: TRBJ1-3

CDR3 protein: CASIRTGINEQYF
V gene: TRBV28
J gene: TRBJ2-7

CDR3 protein: CATSRRRTGSNYGYTF
V gene: TRBV15
J gene: TRBJ1-2

CDR3 protein: CASKAGVGTDTQYF
V gene: TRBV6-1
J gene: TRBJ2-3

CDR3 protein: CASSLYTGKLIRHTIYF
V gene: TRBV5-6
J gene: TRBJ1-3

CDR3 protein: CASSEVGRRVEKLFF
V gene: TRBV2
J gene: TRBJ1-4

CDR3 protein: CASSVSSGLAGYSYEQYF
V gene: TRBV11-2
J gene: -

CDR3 protein: CASSPRDRVPFSYNEQFF
V gene: TRBV7-9
J gene: TRBJ2-1

CDR3 protein: CASSQDYIETQYF
V gene: TRBV18
J gene: TRBJ2-5

CDR3 protein: CASSLFSREKLFF
V gene: TRBV7-2
J gene: TRBJ1-4

CDR3 protein: CASRPGTGFEAFF
V gene: TRBV10-1
J gene: TRBJ1-1

CDR3 protein: CASSPPKAGRTNEKLFF
V gene: TRBV18
J gene: TRBJ1-4

CDR3 protein: CASSIAQGNTEAFF
V gene: TRBV19
J gene: TRBJ1-1

CDR3 protein: CASRGQGFLSDEKLFF
V gene: TRBV2
J gene: TRBJ1-4

CDR3 protein: CASNRDYNSPLHF
V gene: TRBV25-1
J gene: TRBJ1-6